The 17 T cell receptor beta chains below were found in one sample sequenced in a study of T cells after yellow fever vaccination. Each CDR3 protein is one row after TCRdb ran MiXCR on the 5' RACE reads. The sample has about 400,000 distinct CDR3 sequences; about 6% are singletons. This specimen consisted of PBMCs, obtained 5 days after the yellow fever booster vaccination. The receptors derive from a man aged 25 to 40 who received the YFV17D yellow fever vaccine.

There are a few counts of this clonotype. This sequence joins TRBV14 and TRBJ1-2; D perhaps matches TRBD1 (6 bases). The V gene lost 4 bases and the J gene lost 8 bases, with 17 bases spanning the gap. The CDR3 spans 14 residues. Germline values: CDR1 SGHDN, CDR2 FVKESK. This CDR3 reads CASSLLPTGNGYTF. CDR3 sequence (DNA): TGTGCCAGCAGCCTACTTCCTACAGGGAACGGCTACACCTTC.

The chain combines TRBV7-2 with TRBJ2-1; no definite D call. Trimming stripped 5 bases from V and 9 bases from J, with 8 bases between. Germline CDR1 reads SGHTA; CDR2 reads FQGNSA. The CDR3 totals 11 residues. DNA for the CDR3: TGTGCCAGCAGCCCACGGGTTGAGCAGTTCTTC. This encodes CASSPRVEQFF.

This clonotype came up a few times. V is TRBV3-1 and J is TRBJ2-7; D possibly corresponds to TRBD2 (6 bases). With 1 base removed from V and 6 bases from J, the gap between germline ends came to 10 bases. Germline CDR1 is LGHDT and CDR2 is YNNKEL (reference sequence). This CDR3 region has 13 residues. The CDR3 nucleotides read TGTGCCAGCAGCCAAGGGGACTGGAGCGAGCAGTACTTC. Protein: CASSQGDWSEQYF.

This clonotype appeared many times. The chain has TRBV5-4 and TRBJ2-7; TRBD1 matches 7 bases. CDR3 length: 12 residues. J gave up 7 bases and V 5 bases, and 6 bases lay outside the gene matches. Germline CDR1 is SGHNT and CDR2 is YYREEE (reference sequence). CDR3 region: CASRQGRSEQYF. Written as DNA, the CDR3 is TGTGCCAGCAGACAGGGGCGGTCTGAGCAGTACTTC.

This clonotype was found a few times. This chain uses TRBV18 with TRBJ1-2, with TRBD1 identical over 8 bases. V shed 5 bases, J shed 5 bases, and the junction held 4 bases outside the gene matches. Germline lookup yields CDR1 KGHSH and CDR2 LQKENI. The CDR3 spans 13 residues. For the CDR3, the DNA is TGTGCCAGCTCATCGGGACAGGAATATGGCTACACCTTC. Translated, it gives CASSSGQEYGYTF.

Worth noting for this clonotype: Possible read error: a much larger clone is one base away. This chain links TRBV29-1 with TRBJ2-7, with D possibly matching TRBD1 (5 bases). The V and J ends lost 7 bases and 6 bases respectively, with 13 bases between them. Germline CDR1 is SQVTM and CDR2 is ANQGSEA. This CDR3 is 11 amino acids long. CDR3 coding DNA: TGCAGCGCCAGACAGACCTTCGAGCAGTACTTC. This translates into CSARQTFEQYF.

This clonotype was counted ten times or more. The gene calls are TRBV7-8 and TRBJ2-2; possible D gene TRBD2, 6 bases. Germline CDR1 and CDR2: SGHVS and FQNEAQ. Trimming stripped 2 bases from V and 0 bases from J, with 10 bases between. The CDR3 sequence is 16 residues long. The CDR3 DNA is TGTGCCAGCAGCTTATCCGGGAGTACGAACACCGGGGAGCTGTTTTTT. Encoded protein: CASSLSGSTNTGELFF.

V gene TRBV20-1 combines with J gene TRBJ2-1, with D maybe TRBD2 (6 bases). Germline values: CDR1 DFQATT, CDR2 SNEGSKA (reference sequence). Trimming shortened V by 0 bases and J by 7 bases, and 10 bases separated the two germline ends. The CDR3 is 13 residues long. The CDR3 bases are TGCAGTGCTAGAGATTGGGGGGAGAATGAGCAGTTCTTC. It yields the protein CSARDWGENEQFF.

The V and J genes are TRBV5-5 and TRBJ1-6, with a tentative D call TRBD1 (5 bases). The CDR3 extends over 16 amino acids. Germline V gene lookup returns CDR1 SGHKS and CDR2 YYEKEE (reference sequence). V was shortened by 3 bases and J by 5 bases, with 15 bases between the two germline ends. CDR3 amino acids: CASSSLGAENNSPLHF. The CDR3 DNA is TGTGCCAGCAGCTCCCTCGGGGCAGAAAATAATTCACCCCTCCACTTT.

This clonotype was seen a handful of times. This chain connects TRBV5-1 to TRBJ2-1; D gene unclear. Germline values: CDR1 SGHRS, CDR2 YFSETQ. V lost 4 bases and J lost 9, with 14 bases in between. The CDR3 length is 13 residues. DNA for the CDR3: TGCGCCAGCAGCCCCGACCGCCACGGTGAGCAGTTCTTC. Translated, it gives CASSPDRHGEQFF.

The J gene is TRBJ2-6, the V gene TRBV9; D uncertain. V was shortened by 6 bases and J by 4 bases, with 23 bases between the two germline ends. Per the germline V gene, CDR1 is SGDLS and CDR2 is YYNGEE. This CDR3 is 18 amino acids long. The DNA for the CDR3 is TGTGCCAGCACCCCCAATCCGGGCGCCGAATCCGGGGCCAACGTCCTGACTTTC. Translated, it gives CASTPNPGAESGANVLTF.

V gene TRBV12-3 or TRBV12-4 combines with J gene TRBJ2-7; D gene ambiguous. V lost 1 base, J lost 2 bases, and 6 bases lay in between. This CDR3 spans 13 amino acids. CDR3 DNA sequence: TGTGCCAGCAGTTTAGATGTCCCCTACGAGCAGTACTTC. It codes for CASSLDVPYEQYF.

The chain joins TRBV7-3 to TRBJ2-1; 8 bases fit TRBD2. The V gene end was trimmed by 2 bases and the J gene end by 10 bases; junction bases not matched to a gene: 1. The V gene's germline CDR1 is SGHTA and CDR2 FQGTGA. The CDR3 totals 12 residues. Here the CDR3 DNA reads TGTGCCAGCAGCTTACGCGGGGGGGAGCAGTTCTTC. Translating it yields CASSLRGGEQFF.

There are many counts of this clonotype. The V gene is TRBV7-2, the J gene TRBJ1-2; tentatively, D is TRBD1 (6 bases). CDR1 SGHTA and CDR2 FQGNSA come from the germline V gene. V was cut by 1 base and J by 7 bases, with 10 bases left in between. The CDR3 is made up of 13 amino acids. The chain's CDR3 is CASSLGQGSGYTF. Here the CDR3 DNA reads TGTGCCAGCAGCTTAGGTCAGGGGTCTGGCTACACCTTC.

This clonotype was found many times. The chain employs TRBV29-1 and TRBJ2-1; TRBD1 matches 7 bases. The CDR3 has 12 amino acids. Germline-derived CDR1 and CDR2 are SQVTM and ANQGSEA. The ends lost 6 bases at V and 5 bases at J; junction bases unmatched: 4. The CDR3 nucleotides are TGCAGCGTAATGGACAGGCACAATGAGCAGTTCTTC. It translates to CSVMDRHNEQFF.

The rearrangement uses TRBV20-1 and TRBJ1-5; D is perhaps TRBD1 (6 bases). CDR1 DFQATT and CDR2 SNEGSKA come from the germline V gene (reference sequence). The V and J ends lost 3 bases and 2 bases respectively, with 17 bases between them. The CDR3 runs to 16 residues. The CDR3 sequence is CSARRGTGPGNQPQHF. The CDR3 coding sequence is TGCAGTGCTAGGAGGGGGACGGGCCCCGGCAATCAGCCCCAGCATTTT.

This clonotype appeared a few times. The rearrangement uses TRBV6-5 and TRBJ2-5, with D hard to call. This CDR3 is 15 amino acids long. V was pared by 0 bases and J by 4 bases, with 12 bases between. In germline, CDR1 is MNHEY, CDR2 SVGAGI. DNA for the CDR3: TGTGCCAGCAGTTACTCGATGTGGCAGGCAGAGACCCAGTACTTC. Translated, it gives CASSYSMWQAETQYF.